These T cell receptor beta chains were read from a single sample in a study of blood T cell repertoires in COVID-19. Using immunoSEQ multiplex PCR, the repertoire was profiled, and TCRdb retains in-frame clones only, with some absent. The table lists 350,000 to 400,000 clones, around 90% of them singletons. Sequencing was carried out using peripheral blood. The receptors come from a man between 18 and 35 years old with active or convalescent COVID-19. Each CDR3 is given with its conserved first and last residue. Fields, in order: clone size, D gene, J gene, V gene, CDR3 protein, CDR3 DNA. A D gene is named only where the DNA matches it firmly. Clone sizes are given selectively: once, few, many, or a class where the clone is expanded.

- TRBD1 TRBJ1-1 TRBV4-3 CASSSNRGSNTEAFF TGCGCCAGCAGCTCAAACAGGGGTTCGAACACTGAAGCTTTCTTT
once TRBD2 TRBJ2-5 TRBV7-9 CASSPGEGRSQETQYF TGTGCCAGCAGTCCCGGGGAGGGCCGGTCACAAGAGACCCAGTACTTC
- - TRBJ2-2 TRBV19 CASSTGADTGELFF TGTGCCAGTAGTACAGGGGCGGACACCGGGGAGCTGTTTTTT
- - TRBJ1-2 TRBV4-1 CASTHRPGWDGYTF TGCGCCAGCACCCATCGCCCAGGTTGGGATGGCTACACCTTC
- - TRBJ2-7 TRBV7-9 CASRSTGSGNEQYF TGTGCCAGCAGATCAACGGGGTCTGGGAACGAGCAGTACTTC
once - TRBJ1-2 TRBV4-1 CASSGGKGYTF TGCGCCAGCTCGGGGGGAAAAGGCTACACCTTC
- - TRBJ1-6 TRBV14 CASGGYNSPLHF TGTGCCAGCGGGGGGTATAATTCACCCCTCCACTTT
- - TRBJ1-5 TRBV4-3 CASSQVWTGNQPQHF TGCGCCAGCAGCCAAGTGTGGACAGGCAATCAGCCCCAGCATTTT
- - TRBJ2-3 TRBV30 CAWSEGQGKGDTQYF TGTGCCTGGAGTGAGGGGCAGGGGAAAGGGGATACGCAGTATTTT
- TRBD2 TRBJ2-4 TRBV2 CASNSGRSTKNIQYF TGTGCCAGCAATAGCGGGAGGTCAACCAAAAACATTCAGTACTTC
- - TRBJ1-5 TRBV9 CASSPAGGSNQPQHF TGTGCCAGCAGCCCAGCAGGAGGAAGCAATCAGCCCCAGCATTTT
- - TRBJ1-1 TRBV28 CASSLSNRHKWNTEAFF TGTGCCAGCAGTTTATCTAACCGCCATAAGTGGAACACTGAAGCTTTCTTT
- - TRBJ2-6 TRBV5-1 CASSLIVQGSGANVLTF TGCGCCAGCAGCTTAATCGTACAGGGATCTGGGGCCAACGTGCTGACTTTC
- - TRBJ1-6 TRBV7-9 CASSLDRLQRGNSPLHF TGTGCCAGCAGCTTAGACAGACTTCAACGGGGGAATTCACCCCTCCACTTT
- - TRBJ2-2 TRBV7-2 CASSFIANTGELFF TGTGCCAGCAGCTTCATAGCGAACACCGGGGAGCTGTTTTTT
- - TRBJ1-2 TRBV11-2 CASSSGIGKVGYTF TGTGCCAGCAGCTCCGGGATTGGGAAGGTGGGCTACACCTTC
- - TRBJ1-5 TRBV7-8 CASSLDNRRNQPQHF TGTGCCAGCAGCTTAGATAACAGACGCAATCAGCCCCAGCATTTT
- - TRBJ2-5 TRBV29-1 CSVDGTNKQETQYF TGCAGCGTTGACGGGACAAATAAACAAGAGACCCAGTACTTC
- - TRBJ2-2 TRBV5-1 CASSLWADNTGELFF TGCGCCAGCAGCTTGTGGGCAGATAACACCGGGGAGCTGTTTTTT
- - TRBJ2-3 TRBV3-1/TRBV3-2 CASTPTSGSTDTQYF TGTGCCAGCACCCCCACTTCCGGTAGCACAGATACGCAGTATTTT
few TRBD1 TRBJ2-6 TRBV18 CASSRGQGSSGANVLTF TGTGCCAGCTCACGGGGACAGGGTAGCTCTGGGGCCAACGTCCTGACTTTC
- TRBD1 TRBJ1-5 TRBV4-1 CASSQGTGALPQHF TGCGCCAGCAGCCAAGGGACAGGGGCCCTGCCCCAGCATTTT
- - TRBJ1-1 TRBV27 CASSRPVLNTEAFF TGTGCCAGCAGTCGTCCGGTTCTGAACACTGAAGCTTTCTTT
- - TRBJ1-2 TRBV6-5 CASSYSTGQGNYGYTF TGTGCCAGCAGTTACTCGACGGGCCAGGGTAACTATGGCTACACCTTC
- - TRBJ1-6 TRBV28 CASSLLQSNSPLHF TGTGCCAGCAGTTTATTACAGAGTAATTCACCCCTCCACTTT
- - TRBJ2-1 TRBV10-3 CAISESSIYNEQFF TGTGCCATCAGTGAAAGCTCAATTTACAATGAGCAGTTCTTC
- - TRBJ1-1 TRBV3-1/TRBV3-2 CASSPLQGRTEAFF TGTGCCAGCAGCCCCCTCCAGGGCCGCACTGAAGCTTTCTTT
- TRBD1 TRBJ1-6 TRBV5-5 CASSLEGQGSSPLHF TGTGCCAGCAGCTTGGAGGGACAGGGGAGTTCACCCCTCCACTTT
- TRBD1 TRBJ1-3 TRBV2 CASSDPGQGDFFGNTIYF TGTGCCAGCAGCGATCCGGGACAGGGGGATTTCTTTGGAAACACCATATATTTT
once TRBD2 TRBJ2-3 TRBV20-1 CSASLAGGSWDTDTQYF TGCAGTGCTAGTTTGGCGGGAGGGTCCTGGGACACAGATACGCAGTATTTT
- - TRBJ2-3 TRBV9 CASSVDRDTQYF TGTGCCAGCAGCGTAGATAGAGATACGCAGTATTTT
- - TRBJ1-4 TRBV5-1 CASSPTGTPNEKLFF TGCGCCAGCAGCCCAACCGGGACACCTAATGAAAAACTGTTTTTT
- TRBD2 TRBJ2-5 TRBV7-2 CASSLATTSGQETQYF TGTGCCAGCAGCTTAGCGACGACTAGCGGACAAGAGACCCAGTACTTC
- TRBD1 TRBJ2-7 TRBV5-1 CASSLVSRQGNEQYF TGCGCCAGCAGCTTGGTCTCGCGACAGGGTAACGAGCAGTACTTC
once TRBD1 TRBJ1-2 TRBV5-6 CASSSGTGPSLYGYTF TGTGCCAGCAGCTCCGGGACAGGTCCCTCTCTTTATGGCTACACCTTC
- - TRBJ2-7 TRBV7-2 CASSSTATAREQYF TGTGCCAGCAGCTCGACAGCAACGGCCCGCGAGCAGTACTTC
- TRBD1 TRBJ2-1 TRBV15 CATSRIGGQGHNEQFF TGTGCCACCAGCAGAATAGGAGGACAGGGACACAATGAGCAGTTCTTC
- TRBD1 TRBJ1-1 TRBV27 CASRRTGQNTEAFF TGTGCCAGCCGAAGGACAGGCCAGAACACTGAAGCTTTCTTT
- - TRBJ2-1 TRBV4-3 CASSQDPATLYNEQFF TGCGCCAGCAGCCAAGATCCAGCGACCCTCTACAATGAGCAGTTCTTC
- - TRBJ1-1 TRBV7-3 CASSLNPVSEAFF TGTGCCAGCAGCTTAAATCCGGTCTCTGAAGCTTTCTTT
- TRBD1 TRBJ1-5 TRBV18 CASSPVGTGDQPQHF TGTGCCAGCTCACCCGTCGGGACAGGCGATCAGCCCCAGCATTTT
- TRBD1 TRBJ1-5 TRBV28 CASSSPRLTGESTPQHF TGTGCCAGCAGTTCCCCCCGTTTGACAGGGGAGAGTACGCCCCAGCATTTT
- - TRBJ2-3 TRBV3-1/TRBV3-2 CASSTGDRPTDTQYF TGTGCCAGCAGCACGGGGGACAGACCTACAGATACGCAGTATTTT
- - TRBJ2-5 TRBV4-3 CASSHPGTKSQETQYF TGCGCCAGCAGCCACCCCGGGACAAAAAGCCAAGAGACCCAGTACTTC
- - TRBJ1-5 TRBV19 CASSMVRGGQPQHF TGTGCCAGTAGTATGGTTAGGGGAGGTCAGCCCCAGCATTTT
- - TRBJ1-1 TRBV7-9 CASSLEFPGMNTEAFF TGTGCCAGCAGCTTAGAATTTCCGGGGATGAACACTGAAGCTTTCTTT
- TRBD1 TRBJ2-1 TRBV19 CASSIDRGLNNEQFF TGTGCCAGTAGTATAGACAGGGGGTTAAACAATGAGCAGTTCTTC
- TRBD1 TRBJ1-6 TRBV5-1 CASSPRDRSGASPLHF TGCGCCAGCAGCCCCCGGGACAGGTCCGGCGCCTCACCCCTCCACTTT
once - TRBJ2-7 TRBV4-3 CASSQAQHRETYEQYF TGCGCCAGCAGCCAAGCCCAACACCGGGAAACCTACGAGCAGTACTTC
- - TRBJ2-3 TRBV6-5 CASTPGGADTQYF TGTGCCAGCACCCCCGGGGGAGCAGATACGCAGTATTTT
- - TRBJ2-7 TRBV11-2 CASSLLSRLLDYEQYF TGTGCCAGCAGCTTATTGTCCAGGCTCCTGGACTACGAGCAGTACTTC
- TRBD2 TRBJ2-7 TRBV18 CASSPLSRLAGDRYEQYF TGTGCCAGCTCACCACTCTCGCGACTAGCGGGAGATCGCTACGAGCAGTACTTC
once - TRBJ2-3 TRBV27 CASRQGRDTDTQYF TGTGCCAGCAGACAGGGTCGGGACACAGATACGCAGTATTTT
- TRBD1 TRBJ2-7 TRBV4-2 CASSQDYGQGYEQYF TGTGCCAGCAGCCAAGATTATGGACAGGGCTACGAGCAGTACTTC